The sequence of this TCR beta chain was determined in a study of early T cells in non-severe SARS-CoV-2 infection. About the study: Bulk RNA isolated from unsorted whole blood underwent sequencing; chains were not paired.

TCRdb re-derived calls from the 5' RACE reads in MiXCR, one entry per CDR3 protein. Here the sample spans about 70,000 distinct CDR3 sequences, 11% being singletons. The V and J ends lost 5 bases and 1 base respectively, with 8 bases between them. The CDR3 loop spans 13 amino acids. CDR1 LGHDT and CDR2 YNNKEL come from the germline V gene (reference sequence). The sequenced material came from whole blood. This sequence joins TRBV3-1 and TRBJ1-1; perhaps TRBD1 as D (6 bases). This clonotype was sampled from an adult who was a healthcare worker with PCR-confirmed SARS-CoV-2 infection or an uninfected control (not recorded which). The CDR3 loop reads CASSRGQNTEAFF. In DNA form, the CDR3 reads TGTGCCAGCAGCAGGGGACAGAACACTGAAGCTTTCTTT.